This T cell receptor (beta chain) originates from a study of neoadjuvant anti-PD-1 for oral cavity cancer. Study-wide points: TCR analyses covered only three patients per response group.

Concerning this clone: What it binds is not known.

The time point was: after neoadjuvant nivolumab, at surgical resection. Patients had newly diagnosed, untreated stage II-IVA oral cavity squamous cell carcinoma. No culture or expansion preceded analysis of these blood cells. In germline, CDR1 is SGDLS, CDR2 YYNGEE. The CDR3 is 14 residues long. Trimming pared 0 bases from V and 1 base from J, leaving 5 bases between. Blood libraries mostly used about 0.5 ug genomic DNA, six replicates each. Repertoires were generated with immunoSEQ multiplex PCR, while TCRdb's copy carries only in-frame clones and drops some. The data hold some 14,000 clones, with around 76% observed a single time.

The sequence came from a person between 40 and 85 years old with oral cavity squamous cell carcinoma. The chain couples TRBV9 to TRBJ1-5; D is unclear. Source: PBMCs, taken after nivolumab (anti-PD-1) treatment. DNA for the CDR3: TGTGCCAGCAGCGTAGGAGTCAGCAATCAGCCCCAGCATTTT. Protein sequence: CASSVGVSNQPQHF.